The table lists the clone carrying this TCR beta chain with a few counts. The target antigen is unknown. There were TCR beta CDR3 regions amplified from RNA transcripts. HTBI primers were the set used in a first-round RT-PCR of the TCR CDR3. TCRdb fed the multiplex PCR reads into MiXCR, producing one record per CDR3 protein. The sample holds approximately 740,000 distinct CDR3 sequences; 12% to 15% are singletons and the top ten take 9.5% to 13%. This sample was included in a study of T cells in Graves' hyperthyroidism and ophthalmopathy. Notes on the study in general: Also found in blood were most expanded thyroid clonotypes above 0.001.

The CDR3 covers 20 residues. The junction had 20 bases not matched to a gene; V was cut back by 4 bases and J by 4 bases. CDR1 is SGHTS, CDR2 YDEGEE, per germline. The authors deemed Graves' hyperthyroidism stable absent ophthalmopathy progression within 18 months. Diagnoses were made from clinical symptoms, serum measures (thyroxine and TRAb), thyroid ultrasound and orbital computed tomography. This sequence originates from a woman aged 18-29 years with Graves' hyperthyroidism. The chain combines TRBV5-8 with TRBJ2-5; 12 bases align to TRBD1. Sequencing was carried out using blood. This CDR3 is CASSRTGQGAIAGGRETQYF. In DNA form, the CDR3 reads TGTGCCAGCAGCCGGACGGGACAGGGGGCCATAGCGGGAGGACGAGAGACCCAGTACTTC.